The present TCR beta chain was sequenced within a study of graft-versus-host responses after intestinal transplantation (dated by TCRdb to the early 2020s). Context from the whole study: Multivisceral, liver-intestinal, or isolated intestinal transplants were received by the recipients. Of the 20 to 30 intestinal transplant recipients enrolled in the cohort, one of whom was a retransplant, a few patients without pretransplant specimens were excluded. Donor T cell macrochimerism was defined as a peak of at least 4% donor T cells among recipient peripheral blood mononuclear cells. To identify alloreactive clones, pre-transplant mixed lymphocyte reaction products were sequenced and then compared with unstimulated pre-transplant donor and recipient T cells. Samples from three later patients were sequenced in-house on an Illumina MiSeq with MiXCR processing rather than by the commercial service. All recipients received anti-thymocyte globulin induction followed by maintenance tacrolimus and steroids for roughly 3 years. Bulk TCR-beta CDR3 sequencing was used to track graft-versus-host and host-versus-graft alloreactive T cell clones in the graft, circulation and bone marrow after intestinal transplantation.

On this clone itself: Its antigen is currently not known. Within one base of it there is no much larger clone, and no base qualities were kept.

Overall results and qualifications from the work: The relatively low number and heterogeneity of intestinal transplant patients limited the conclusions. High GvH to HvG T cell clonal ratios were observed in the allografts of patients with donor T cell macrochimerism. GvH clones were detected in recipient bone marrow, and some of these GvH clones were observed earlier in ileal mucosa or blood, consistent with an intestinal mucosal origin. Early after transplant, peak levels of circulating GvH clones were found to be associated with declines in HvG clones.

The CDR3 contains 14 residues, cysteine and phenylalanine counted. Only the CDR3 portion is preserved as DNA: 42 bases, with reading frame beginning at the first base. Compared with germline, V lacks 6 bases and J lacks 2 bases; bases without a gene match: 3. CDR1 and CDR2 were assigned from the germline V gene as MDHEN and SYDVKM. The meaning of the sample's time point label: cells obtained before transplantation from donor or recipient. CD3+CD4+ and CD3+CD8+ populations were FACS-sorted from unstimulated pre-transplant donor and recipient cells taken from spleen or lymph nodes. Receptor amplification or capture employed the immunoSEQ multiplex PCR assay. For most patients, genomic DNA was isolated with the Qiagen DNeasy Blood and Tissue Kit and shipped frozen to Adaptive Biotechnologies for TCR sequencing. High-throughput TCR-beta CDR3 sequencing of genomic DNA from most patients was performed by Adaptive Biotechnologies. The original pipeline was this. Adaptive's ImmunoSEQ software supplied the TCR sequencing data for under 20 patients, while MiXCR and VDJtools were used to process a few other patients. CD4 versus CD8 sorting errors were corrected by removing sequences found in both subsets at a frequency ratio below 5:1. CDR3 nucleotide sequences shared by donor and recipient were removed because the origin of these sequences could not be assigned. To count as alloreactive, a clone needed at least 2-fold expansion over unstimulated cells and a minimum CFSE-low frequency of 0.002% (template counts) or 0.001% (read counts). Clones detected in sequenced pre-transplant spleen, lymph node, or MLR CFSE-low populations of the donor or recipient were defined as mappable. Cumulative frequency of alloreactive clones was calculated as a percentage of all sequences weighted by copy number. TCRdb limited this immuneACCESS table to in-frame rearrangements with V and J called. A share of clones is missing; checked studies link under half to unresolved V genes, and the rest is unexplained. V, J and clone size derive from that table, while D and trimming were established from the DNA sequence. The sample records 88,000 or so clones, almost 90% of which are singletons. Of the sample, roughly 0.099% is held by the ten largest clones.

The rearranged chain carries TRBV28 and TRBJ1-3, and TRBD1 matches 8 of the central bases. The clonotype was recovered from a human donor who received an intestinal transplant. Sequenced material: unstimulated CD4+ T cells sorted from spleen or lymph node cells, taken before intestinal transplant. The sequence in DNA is TGTGCCAGCAGCTGGACAGGGCCTGGAAACACCATATATTTT. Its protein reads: CASSWTGPGNTIYF.